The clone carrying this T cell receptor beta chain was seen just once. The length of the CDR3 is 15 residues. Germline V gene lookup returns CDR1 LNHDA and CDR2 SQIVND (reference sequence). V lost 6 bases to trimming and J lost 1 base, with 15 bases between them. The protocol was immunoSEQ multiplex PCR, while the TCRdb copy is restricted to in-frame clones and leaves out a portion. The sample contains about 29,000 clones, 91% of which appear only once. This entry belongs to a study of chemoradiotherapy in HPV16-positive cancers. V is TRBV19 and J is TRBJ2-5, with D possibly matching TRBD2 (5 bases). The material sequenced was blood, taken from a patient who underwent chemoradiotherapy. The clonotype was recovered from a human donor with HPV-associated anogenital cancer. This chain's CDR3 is CASRPGVNSQETQYF. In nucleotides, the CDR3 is TGTGCCAGTAGGCCCGGGGTGAACAGCCAAGAGACCCAGTACTTC.